A single sample gave rise to the 24 T cell receptor beta chains below, sequenced in a study of CD8 T cells in Susac syndrome. Reverse transcription used about 0.5 to 1 ug RNA and random hexamers. TCRdb re-derived calls from the immunoSEQ multiplex PCR reads in MiXCR, one entry per CDR3 protein. The table records around 110,000 distinct CDR3 sequences, roughly 94% of them present only once. The sequencing sample was made of CD8+ T cells from PBMCs. These receptors were obtained from a human donor with Susac syndrome.

The chain carries TRBV11-2 and TRBJ2-5, with TRBD1 as a possible D gene (6 bases). The CDR3 runs 14 residues. The V end was cut by 3 bases, the J end by 2 bases, with 10 bases between. Germline lookup yields CDR1 SGHAT and CDR2 FQNNGV. DNA of the CDR3: TGTGCCAGCAGCTTTTCGGACAGACAAGAGACCCAGTACTTC. Encoded protein: CASSFSDRQETQYF. Full variable domain (missing parts from reference TRBV11-2 and TRBJ2-5): EAGVAQSPRYKIIEKRQSVAFWCNPISGHATLYWYQQILGQGPKLLIQFQNNGVVDDSQLPKDRFSAERLKGVDSTLKIQPAKLEDSAVYLCASSFSDRQETQYFGPGTRLLVL.

This chain joins TRBV7-3 and TRBJ1-5, with D possibly TRBD1 on 6 matching bases. V lost 0 bases and J lost 9, with 9 bases in between. The CDR3 sequence is 13 residues long. Germline lookup yields CDR1 SGHTA and CDR2 FQGTGA. The CDR3: CASSLTLGAPQHF. CDR3 DNA: TGTGCCAGCAGCTTAACGTTGGGGGCGCCCCAGCATTTT. Drawing the rest from reference TRBV7-3 and TRBJ1-5, the complete variable domain is GAGVSQTPSNKVTEKGKYVELRCDPISGHTALYWYRQSLGQGPEFLIYFQGTGAADDSGLPNDRFFAVRPEGSVSTLKIQRTERGDSAVYLCASSLTLGAPQHFGDGTRLSIL.

V gene TRBV15 combines with J gene TRBJ2-3; 9 positions match TRBD2. V shed 5 bases, J shed 2 bases, and the junction held 5 bases outside the gene matches. The CDR3 loop spans 15 amino acids. In germline, CDR1 is LNHNV, CDR2 YYDKDF (reference sequence). The CDR3 region is CATSPIAGDTDTQYF. In nucleotides, the CDR3 is TGTGCCACCAGCCCAATAGCGGGGGACACAGATACGCAGTATTTT.

This clonotype occurred once. The chain joins TRBV5-4 to TRBJ2-7; a weak D match, TRBD2 (5 bases). This CDR3 is 14 amino acids long. Germline V gives CDR1 SGHNT, CDR2 YYREEE (reference sequence). The V end lost 2 bases, the J end lost 6 bases, and 15 bases lay between the germline ends. The CDR3, as DNA: TGTGCCAGCAGCTTTGGCCTCCTGGGGAGCGAGCAGTACTTC. Translating it yields CASSFGLLGSEQYF.

This clonotype was found a few times. The chain links TRBV12-3 or TRBV12-4 to TRBJ1-1; D gene uncertain. CDR3 length: 11 amino acids. Trimming pared 3 bases from V and 8 bases from J, leaving 7 bases between. The CDR3 region has the DNA TGTGCCAGCAGTTTGGCCGGGGAAGCTTTCTTT. Translating it yields CASSLAGEAFF.

The rearrangement uses TRBV18 and TRBJ2-3; D is possibly TRBD1 or TRBD2 (5 bases each). The CDR3 covers 14 residues. Trimming took off 11 bases at V and 4 bases at J, with 19 bases between the two ends. Germline loops: CDR1 KGHSH, CDR2 LQKENI. This CDR3 reads CACLEQGVSDTQYF. The CDR3 DNA reads as TGTGCCTGCCTCGAGCAGGGAGTTTCAGATACGCAGTATTTT.

In DNA form, the CDR3 reads TGTGCCAGCAGCTTGACATCTTCCACTGAAGCTTTCTTT. Residues: CASSLTSSTEAFF. V usage is TRBV13 and J usage is TRBJ1-1; D is ambiguous. CDR1 is PRHDT, CDR2 FYEKMQ, per germline (reference sequence). Trimming took off 3 bases at V and 4 bases at J, with 9 bases between the two ends. This CDR3 is built from 13 residues.

The genes are TRBV4-2 and TRBJ2-1; D possibly corresponds to TRBD2 (6 bases). This CDR3 region has 13 residues. The germline CDR1 and CDR2 sequences are LGHNA and YNFKEQ. V was shortened by 7 bases and J by 10 bases, with 17 bases between the two germline ends. CDR3: CASTPDGAGEQFF. CDR3 coding DNA: TGTGCCAGCACCCCCGACGGGGCGGGAGAGCAGTTCTTC.

Written as DNA, the CDR3 is TGTGCCAGCAGCTTCTCTGGACACCTTTCACCCCTCCACTTT. Translation: CASSFSGHLSPLHF. The V and J genes are TRBV7-2 and TRBJ1-6, with D perhaps matching TRBD1 (5 bases). The ends were cut back, 3 bases at V and 9 bases at J, with 12 bases in the middle. The CDR3 is made up of 14 amino acids. Germline V gives CDR1 SGHTA, CDR2 FQGNSA.

The chain combines TRBV12-5 with TRBJ2-3, with TRBD2 matching over 9 bases. V gave up 7 bases and J gave up 2 bases; unmatched junction bases: 16. Per the germline V gene, CDR1 is LGHNT and CDR2 is FRNRAP. This CDR3 is 18 amino acids long. CDR3 amino acids: CASALDLAGANYTDTQYF. The DNA of the CDR3 is TGTGCTAGTGCCCTGGATTTAGCGGGGGCAAACTACACAGATACGCAGTATTTT.

The chain employs TRBV28 and TRBJ2-5, with D perhaps matching TRBD1 or TRBD2 (5 bases each). Between the trimmed V and J ends, which lost 6 bases and 5 bases, there was a span of 25 bases. The CDR3 covers 17 residues. The V gene's germline CDR1 is MDHEN and CDR2 SYDVKM. The CDR3 is CASSSPREGRTWETQYF. In nucleotides, the CDR3 is TGTGCCAGCAGCTCACCCCGTGAGGGGCGCACATGGGAGACCCAGTACTTC.

The chain employs TRBV9 and TRBJ2-6; TRBD2 might be the D (6 bases). Between the trimmed V and J ends, which lost 4 bases and 0 bases, there was a span of 17 bases. The CDR3 runs 18 residues. Per the germline V gene, CDR1 is SGDLS and CDR2 is YYNGEE. The DNA for the CDR3 is TGTGCCAGCAGCCTAGGGGTAGCGGCAAGCTCTGGGGCCAACGTCCTGACTTTC. Translated, it gives CASSLGVAASSGANVLTF. Combining the CDR3 with reference TRBV9 and TRBJ2-6 gives the whole variable domain DSGVTQTPKHLITATGQRVTLRCSPRSGDLSVYWYQQSLDQGLQFLIQYYNGEERAKGNILERFSAQQFPDLHSELNLSSLELGDSALYFCASSLGVAASSGANVLTFGAGSRLTVL.

This clonotype has a single count. This chain joins TRBV20-1 and TRBJ2-7, with 7 bases fitting TRBD1. Germline V gene sequence: CDR1 DFQATT, CDR2 SNEGSKA (reference sequence). The trim removed 6 bases at V and 2 bases at J, leaving 10 bases unmatched. This CDR3 has 14 residues. The CDR3 is CSAVTGADPYEQYF. The CDR3 nucleotides are TGCAGTGCAGTCACAGGGGCCGATCCCTACGAGCAGTACTTC.

The V and J genes are TRBV27 and TRBJ2-3; D is possibly TRBD1 (5 bases). With 3 bases removed from V and 1 base from J, the gap between germline ends came to 14 bases. This CDR3 is built from 16 residues. Germline CDR1 reads MNHEY; CDR2 reads SMNVEV (reference sequence). The CDR3 here is CASSLGRAYGTDTQYF. The CDR3 DNA follows: TGTGCCAGCAGTTTGGGCAGGGCATATGGCACAGATACGCAGTATTTT.

The chain is built from TRBV19 and TRBJ1-6, with 9 bases aligning to TRBD1. Trimming cost V 6 bases and J 1 base; bases outside gene matches: 4. CDR1 and CDR2 from the germline V gene are LNHDA and SQIVND (reference sequence). The CDR3 is made up of 16 amino acids. CDR3 DNA: TGTGCCAGTAGCCTTGACAGGGGGTCCTATAATTCACCCCTCCACTTT. This gives the protein CASSLDRGSYNSPLHF.

The V gene is TRBV27, the J gene TRBJ2-7, with D unresolved. The germline V gene encodes CDR1 MNHEY and CDR2 SMNVEV (reference sequence). With 3 bases removed from V and 3 bases from J, the gap between germline ends came to 9 bases. CDR3 length: 13 amino acids. CDR3: CASSLRPYYEQYF. The CDR3 region has the DNA TGTGCCAGCAGTTTGCGCCCTTACTACGAGCAGTACTTC.

This chain connects TRBV18 to TRBJ2-1, with TRBD2 matching 11 bases. Trimming at V came to 3 bases and at J to 0 bases, leaving 7 bases not matched to a gene. This CDR3 comprises 18 residues. Germline CDR1 is KGHSH and CDR2 is LQKENI. The CDR3 reads CASSPASGGPSSYNEQFF. The DNA for the CDR3 is TGTGCCAGCTCACCGGCTAGCGGGGGGCCGAGCTCCTACAATGAGCAGTTCTTC.

The rearrangement uses TRBV11-2 and TRBJ2-1; the D gene is possibly TRBD2 (6 bases). The CDR3 is made up of 13 amino acids. Per germline, CDR1 SGHAT and CDR2 FQNNGV. Between the trimmed V and J ends, which lost 8 bases and 4 bases, there was a span of 12 bases. CDR3 amino acids: CASGGAEYNEQFF. The CDR3 DNA is TGTGCCAGCGGAGGGGCAGAATACAATGAGCAGTTCTTC. The full variable domain, rest sourced from reference TRBV11-2 and TRBJ2-1, is EAGVAQSPRYKIIEKRQSVAFWCNPISGHATLYWYQQILGQGPKLLIQFQNNGVVDDSQLPKDRFSAERLKGVDSTLKIQPAKLEDSAVYLCASGGAEYNEQFFGPGTRLTVL.

The genes are TRBV7-9 and TRBJ1-2; D is unclear. V gave up 2 bases and J gave up 3 bases, with 4 bases separating them. This CDR3 region has 12 residues. The germline gives CDR1 SEHNR, CDR2 FQNEAQ (reference sequence). The CDR3 nucleotides are TGTGCCAGCAGCTTATACGACTATGGCTACACCTTC. As protein: CASSLYDYGYTF.

The CDR3 here is CASSDTNTGELFF. The DNA for the CDR3 is TGTGCCAGCAGTGACACGAACACCGGGGAGCTGTTTTTT. The chain links TRBV2 to TRBJ2-2; no firm D call. Germline CDR1 SNHLY, CDR2 FYNNEI. The CDR3 is 13 residues long. Trimming left V 3 bases short and J 0 bases short, with 2 bases between.

The J gene is TRBJ2-7, the V gene TRBV5-6; D perhaps matches TRBD1 (5 bases). The ends were cut back, 3 bases at V and 3 bases at J, with 10 bases in the middle. Germline V CDR1 and CDR2: SGHDT, YYEEEE. This CDR3 spans 13 amino acids. The CDR3 region has the DNA TGTGCCAGCAGCTGGGCTAGGGGCTACGAGCAGTACTTC. This gives the protein CASSWARGYEQYF. Filled out from reference TRBV5-6 and TRBJ2-7, the complete variable domain reads DAGVTQSPTHLIKTRGQQVTLRCSPKSGHDTVSWYQQALGQGPQFIFQYYEEEERQRGNFPDRFSGHQFPNYSSELNVNALLLGDSALYLCASSWARGYEQYFGPGTRLTVT.

CDR3 nucleotides: TGTGCCAGCAGCCTTCTAAGGGGGGACACTGAAGCTTTCTTT. It specifies CASSLLRGDTEAFF. The J gene is TRBJ1-1, the V gene TRBV14; tentative D call: TRBD1 (6 bases). The V and J ends lost 4 bases and 3 bases respectively, with 12 bases between them. This CDR3 comprises 14 residues. The germline CDR1 and CDR2 sequences are SGHDN and FVKESK.

This chain connects TRBV19 to TRBJ2-5, with 8 bases that match TRBD1. The CDR3 sequence is 13 residues long. The germline V gene encodes CDR1 LNHDA and CDR2 SQIVND (reference sequence). With V trimmed by 4 bases and J by 9 bases, 7 bases remained unmatched. CDR3 in amino acids: CASSTGQVAAQYF. CDR3 nucleotides: TGTGCCAGTAGTACGGGACAGGTGGCGGCCCAGTACTTC.

The V and J genes are TRBV27 and TRBJ1-2, with D perhaps matching TRBD1 (5 bases). There are 13 residues in the CDR3. Germline V gene data show CDR1 as MNHEY and CDR2 as SMNVEV (reference sequence). V was pared by 5 bases and J by 8 bases, with 15 bases between. CDR3 sequence reads: CASSPGGVRGYTF. The CDR3 bases are TGTGCCAGCAGTCCCGGGGGGGTACGGGGCTACACCTTC.